This TCR beta chain was recovered during a study of technical replicates of blood from a handful of donors. Generated by immunoSEQ multiplex PCR, the TCRdb table keeps only in-frame clones and is missing some. The sample lists approximately 73,000 clones, around 94% occurring once. With V trimmed by 1 base and J by 14 bases, 5 bases remained unmatched. The CDR3 has 12 residues. Germline assignment: CDR1 SEHNR and CDR2 FQNEAQ (reference sequence). V gene TRBV7-9 combines with J gene TRBJ1-5; 7 nucleotides agree with TRBD1. Sequenced: T cells isolated from PBMCs. This sequence originates from a human donor in good health. The CDR3 DNA reads TGTGCCAGCAGCTTAGAAGAGGGGGCGAAGCATTTT. This encodes CASSLEEGAKHF.